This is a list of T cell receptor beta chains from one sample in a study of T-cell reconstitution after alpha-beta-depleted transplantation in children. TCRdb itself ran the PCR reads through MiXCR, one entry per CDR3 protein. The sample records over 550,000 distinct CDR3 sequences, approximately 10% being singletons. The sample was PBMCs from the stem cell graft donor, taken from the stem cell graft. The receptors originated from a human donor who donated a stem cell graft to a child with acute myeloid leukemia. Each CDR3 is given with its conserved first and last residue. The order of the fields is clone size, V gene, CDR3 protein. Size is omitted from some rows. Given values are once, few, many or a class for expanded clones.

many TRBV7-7 CASSLAGGTETQYF
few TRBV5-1 CASSLVSGLGDNEQFF
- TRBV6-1 CASTSDRTYNSYNEQFF
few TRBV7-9 CASSPQMGKTYNEQFF
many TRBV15 CATGAADFNYYNEQFF
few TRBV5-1 CASSLVPLGTGRNQPQHF
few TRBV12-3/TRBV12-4 CASSLLGLAGDQNTGELFF
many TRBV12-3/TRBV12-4 CASSLKAVMNTEAFF
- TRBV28 CASSSSGTGDYGYTF
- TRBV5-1 CASRGTGGIEQYF
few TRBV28 CASSPAGLNQPQHF
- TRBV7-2 CASSLAGTTPNEQFF
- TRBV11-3 CASSFRTSGSGYNEQFF
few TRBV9 CASSRTPGGTQYF
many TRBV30 CAWSPRAGGADTQYF
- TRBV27 CASSTIAGAKNIQYF
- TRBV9 CASSGLQGLVPHEQFF
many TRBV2 CASSEVAASGPNEQFF
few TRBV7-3 CASSHGSLKGANVLTF
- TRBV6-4 CASSALAGRLNEQFF
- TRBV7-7 CASSPAGFRTDTQYF
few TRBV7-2 CASSPNRGQPQHF
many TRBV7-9 CASSLEPTNEKLFF
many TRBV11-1 CASSFSTDHSTDTQYF
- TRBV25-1 CASSGTSGSRETQYF